These T cell receptor beta chains were read from a single sample in a study of human T cells and chemical hapten exposure. TCRdb re-analysed the RACE reads in MiXCR, keeping a single row per CDR3 protein. The sample consists of approximately 52,000 distinct CDR3 sequences, around 9.4% of them appearing once. This specimen was whole blood, taken in connection with sensitization to the hapten diphenylcyclopropenone (DPC). The receptors shown here come from a middle-aged woman with alopecia areata. Some clones in this sample may be carry-over from other donors' samples. Both conserved end residues are part of each CDR3. Fields, in order: J gene, clone size, V gene, D gene, CDR3 protein, CDR3 DNA. D genes are given only for firm matches. The size entry is marked missing in some rows and otherwise reads once, few, many or a size class.

TRBJ2-2,-,TRBV12-3/TRBV12-4,-,CASSPNRAGELFF,TGTGCCAGCAGTCCCAACAGGGCTGGGGAGCTGTTTTTT
TRBJ1-3,-,TRBV20-1,-,CSASIVSGNTIYF,TGCAGTGCTAGTATAGTCTCTGGAAACACCATATATTTT
TRBJ2-3,many,TRBV20-1,-,CSAISHQRITSTDTQYF,TGCAGTGCTATATCCCATCAGAGGATTACTAGCACAGATACGCAGTATTTT
TRBJ2-1,few,TRBV6-2/TRBV6-3,-,CASSRGTATGNEQFF,TGTGCCAGCAGTCGGGGGACAGCGACGGGCAATGAGCAGTTCTTC
TRBJ1-5,-,TRBV28,-,CASSLGATGRMNQPQHF,TGTGCCAGCAGTTTAGGTGCAACGGGCCGGATGAATCAGCCCCAGCATTTT
TRBJ2-3,few,TRBV27,TRBD2,CASSFLLVTGGATDTQYF,TGTGCCAGCAGTTTCCTCTTGGTGACGGGGGGGGCTACAGATACGCAGTATTTT
TRBJ2-7,few,TRBV20-1,-,CSARDRTTTYEQYF,TGCAGTGCTAGAGATAGAACGACAACCTACGAGCAGTACTTC
TRBJ2-3,few,TRBV20-1,-,CSAIGLLYTDTQYF,TGCAGTGCTATTGGACTCCTGTACACAGATACGCAGTATTTT
TRBJ2-5,few,TRBV29-1,-,CSVERAETQYF,TGCAGCGTTGAACGAGCGGAGACCCAGTACTTC
TRBJ1-6,many,TRBV6-5,TRBD1,CASSYRGLNSPLHF,TGTGCCAGCAGTTACAGGGGGCTCAATTCACCCCTCCACTTT
TRBJ2-3,-,TRBV3-1,TRBD2,CASSPKRTSGGSTDTQYF,TGTGCCAGCAGCCCCAAGAGGACTAGCGGGGGAAGCACAGATACGCAGTATTTT
TRBJ2-3,-,TRBV20-1,TRBD2,CSARAPSGGVKRDTQYF,TGCAGTGCTAGAGCCCCTAGCGGGGGGGTCAAGAGAGATACGCAGTATTTT
TRBJ1-1,few,TRBV7-2,TRBD1,CASSLEHWTGPNTEAFF,TGTGCCAGCAGCTTAGAACATTGGACAGGACCGAACACTGAAGCTTTCTTT